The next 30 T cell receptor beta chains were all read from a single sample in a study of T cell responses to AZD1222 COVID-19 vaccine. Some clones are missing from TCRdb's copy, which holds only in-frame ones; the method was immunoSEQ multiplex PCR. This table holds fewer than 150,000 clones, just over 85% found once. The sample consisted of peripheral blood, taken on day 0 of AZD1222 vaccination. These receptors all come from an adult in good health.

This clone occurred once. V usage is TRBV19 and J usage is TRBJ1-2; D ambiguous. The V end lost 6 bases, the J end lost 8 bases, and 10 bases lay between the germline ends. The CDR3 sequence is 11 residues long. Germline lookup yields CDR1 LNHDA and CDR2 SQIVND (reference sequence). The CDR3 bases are TGTGCCAGTAGCGTAAGCGAGGGCTACACCTTC. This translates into CASSVSEGYTF.

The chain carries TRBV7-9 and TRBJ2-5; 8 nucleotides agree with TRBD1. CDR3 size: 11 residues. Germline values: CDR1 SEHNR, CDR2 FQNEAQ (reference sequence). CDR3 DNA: TGTTCCGGACAGGGTCAAGAGACCCAGTACTTC. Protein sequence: CSGQGQETQYF.

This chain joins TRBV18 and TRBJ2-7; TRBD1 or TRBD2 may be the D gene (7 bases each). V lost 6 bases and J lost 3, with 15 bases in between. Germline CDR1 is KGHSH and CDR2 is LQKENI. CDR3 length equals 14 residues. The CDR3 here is CASSRQGLLYEQYF. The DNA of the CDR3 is TGTGCCAGCTCCCGACAGGGACTACTCTACGAGCAGTACTTC.

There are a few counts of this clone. The CDR3 coding sequence is TGTGCCAGCAGTCCCGGGACGGCCTATGGCTACACCTTC. This translates into CASSPGTAYGYTF. The rearrangement uses TRBV12-3 or TRBV12-4 and TRBJ1-2; D might be TRBD1 (5 bases). Trimming left V 5 bases short and J 4 bases short, with 11 bases between. This CDR3 comprises 13 residues.

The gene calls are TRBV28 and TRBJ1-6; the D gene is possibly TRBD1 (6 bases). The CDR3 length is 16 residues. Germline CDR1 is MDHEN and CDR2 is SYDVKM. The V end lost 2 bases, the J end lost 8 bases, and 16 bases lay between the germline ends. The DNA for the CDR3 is TGTGCCAGCAGTTTAGGGGGCGGGCAGTGGTATTCACCCCTCCACTTT. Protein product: CASSLGGGQWYSPLHF.

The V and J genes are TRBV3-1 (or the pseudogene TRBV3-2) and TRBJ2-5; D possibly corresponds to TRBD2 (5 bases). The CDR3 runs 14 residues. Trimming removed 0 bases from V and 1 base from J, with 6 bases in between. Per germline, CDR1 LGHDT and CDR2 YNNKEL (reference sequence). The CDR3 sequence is CASSQDLAQETQYF. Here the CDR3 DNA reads TGTGCCAGCAGCCAAGACCTAGCCCAAGAGACCCAGTACTTC.

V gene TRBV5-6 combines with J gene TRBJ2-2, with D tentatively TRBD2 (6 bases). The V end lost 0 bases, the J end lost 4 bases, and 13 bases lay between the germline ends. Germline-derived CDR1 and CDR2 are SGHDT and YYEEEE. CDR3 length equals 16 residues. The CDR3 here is CASSLDAGIVTGELFF. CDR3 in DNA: TGTGCCAGCAGCTTGGACGCGGGGATCGTCACCGGGGAGCTGTTTTTT.

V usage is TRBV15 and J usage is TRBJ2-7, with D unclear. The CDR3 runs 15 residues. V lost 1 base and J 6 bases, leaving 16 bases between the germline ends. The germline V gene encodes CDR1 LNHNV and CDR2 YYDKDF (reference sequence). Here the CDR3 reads CATSRVVGYSPEQYF. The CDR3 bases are TGTGCCACCAGCAGAGTGGTCGGTTACTCCCCCGAGCAGTACTTC.

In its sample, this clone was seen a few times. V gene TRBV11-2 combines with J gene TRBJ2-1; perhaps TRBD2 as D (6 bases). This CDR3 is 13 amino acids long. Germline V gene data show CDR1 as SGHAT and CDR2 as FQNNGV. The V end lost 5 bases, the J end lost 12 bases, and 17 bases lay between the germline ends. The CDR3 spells CASSRESAGRQFF. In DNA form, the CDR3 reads TGTGCCAGCAGCCGGGAGTCGGCGGGGCGGCAGTTCTTC.

The CDR3 region is CASSTSDRDQETQYF. The CDR3 region has the DNA TGCGCCAGCAGCACCTCCGACAGGGATCAAGAGACCCAGTACTTC. The V and J genes are TRBV5-1 and TRBJ2-5; 7 bases match TRBD1. CDR1 SGHRS and CDR2 YFSETQ come from the germline V gene. After removal of 4 bases from V and 2 bases from J, the junction contained 8 bases not matched to a gene. The CDR3 loop spans 15 amino acids. The full variable domain, in which reference TRBV5-1 and TRBJ2-5 provide the parts outside the CDR3, is KAGVTQTPRYLIKTRGQQVTLSCSPISGHRSVSWYQQTPGQGLQFLFEYFSETQRNKGNFPGRFSGRQFSNSRSEMNVSTLELGDSALYLCASSTSDRDQETQYFGPGTRLLVL.

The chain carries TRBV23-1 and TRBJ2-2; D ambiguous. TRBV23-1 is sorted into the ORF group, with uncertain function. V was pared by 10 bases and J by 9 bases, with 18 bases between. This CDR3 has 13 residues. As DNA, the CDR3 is TGCGCCATAGCATGTAGGCGGACCCGGGAGCTGTTTTTT. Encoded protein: CAIACRRTRELFF.

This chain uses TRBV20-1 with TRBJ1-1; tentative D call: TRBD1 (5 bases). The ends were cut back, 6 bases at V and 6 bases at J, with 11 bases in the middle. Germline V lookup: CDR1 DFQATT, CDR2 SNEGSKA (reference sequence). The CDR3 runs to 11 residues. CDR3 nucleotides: TGCAGTGCAAGGGACGTTCCTGAAGCTTTCTTT. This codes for CSARDVPEAFF.

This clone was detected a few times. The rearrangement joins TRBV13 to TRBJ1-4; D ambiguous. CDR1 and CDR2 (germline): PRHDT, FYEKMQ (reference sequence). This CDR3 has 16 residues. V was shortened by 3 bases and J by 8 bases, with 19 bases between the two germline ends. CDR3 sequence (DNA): TGTGCCAGCAGCTTTGGGAGGTGGAGGGAGTCCGAAAAACTGTTTTTT. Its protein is CASSFGRWRESEKLFF. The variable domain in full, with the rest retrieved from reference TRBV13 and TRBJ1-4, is AAGVIQSPRHLIKEKRETATLKCYPIPRHDTVYWYQQGPGQDPQFLISFYEKMQSDKGSIPDRFSAQQFSDYHSELNMSSLELGDSALYFCASSFGRWRESEKLFFGSGTQLSVL.

In DNA, the CDR3 is TGTGCCAGCAGCCAGGACAGTTACAACACCGGGGAGCTGTTTTTT. This translates into CASSQDSYNTGELFF. The rearrangement joins TRBV2 to TRBJ2-2; D is possibly TRBD1 (6 bases). The germline CDR1 and CDR2 sequences are SNHLY and FYNNEI. V shed 6 bases and J shed 2 bases, with 13 bases lying between them. The CDR3 spans 15 residues.

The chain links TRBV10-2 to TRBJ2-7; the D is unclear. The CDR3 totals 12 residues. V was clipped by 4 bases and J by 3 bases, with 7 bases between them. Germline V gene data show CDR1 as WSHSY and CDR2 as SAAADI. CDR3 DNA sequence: TGCGCCAGCAGTGCTCGGAGCTACGAGCAGTACTTC. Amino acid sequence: CASSARSYEQYF.

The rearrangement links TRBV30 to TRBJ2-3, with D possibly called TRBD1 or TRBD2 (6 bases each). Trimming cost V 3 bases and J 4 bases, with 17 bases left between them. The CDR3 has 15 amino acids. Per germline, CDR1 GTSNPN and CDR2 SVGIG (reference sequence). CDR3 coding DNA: TGTGCCTGGAGAACGGGGGCAGGGCATCCAGATACGCAGTATTTT. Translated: CAWRTGAGHPDTQYF.

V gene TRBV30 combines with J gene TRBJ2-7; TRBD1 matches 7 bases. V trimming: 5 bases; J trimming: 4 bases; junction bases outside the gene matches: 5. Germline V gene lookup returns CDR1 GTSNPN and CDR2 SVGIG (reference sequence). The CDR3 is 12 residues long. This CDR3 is CAWEGGIYEQYF. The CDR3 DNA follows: TGTGCCTGGGAAGGGGGCATATACGAGCAGTACTTC.

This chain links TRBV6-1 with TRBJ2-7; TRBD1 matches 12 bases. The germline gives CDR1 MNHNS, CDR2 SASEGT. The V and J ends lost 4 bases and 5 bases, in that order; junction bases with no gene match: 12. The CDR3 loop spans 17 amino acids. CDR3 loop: CASSASFGGTGGNEQYF. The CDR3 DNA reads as TGTGCCAGCAGTGCATCCTTCGGGGGGACAGGGGGCAACGAGCAGTACTTC.

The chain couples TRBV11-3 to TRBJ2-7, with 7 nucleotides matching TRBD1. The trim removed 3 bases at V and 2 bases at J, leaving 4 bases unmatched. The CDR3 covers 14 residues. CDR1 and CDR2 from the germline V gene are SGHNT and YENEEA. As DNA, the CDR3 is TGTGCCAGCAGCTTCAGTGGACAGGCCTACGAGCAGTACTTC. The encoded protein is CASSFSGQAYEQYF.

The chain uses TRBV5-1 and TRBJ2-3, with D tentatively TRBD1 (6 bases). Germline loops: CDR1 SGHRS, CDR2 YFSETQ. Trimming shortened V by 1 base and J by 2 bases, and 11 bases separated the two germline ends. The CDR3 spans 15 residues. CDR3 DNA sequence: TGCGCCAGCAGCTTGAGGGGGATTATCACAGATACGCAGTATTTT. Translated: CASSLRGIITDTQYF.

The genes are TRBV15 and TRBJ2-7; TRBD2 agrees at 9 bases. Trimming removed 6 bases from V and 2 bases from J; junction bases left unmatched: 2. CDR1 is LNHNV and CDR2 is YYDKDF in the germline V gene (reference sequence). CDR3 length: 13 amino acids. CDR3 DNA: TGTGCCACCAGATCTAGCGGGGCCTACGAGCAGTACTTC. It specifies CATRSSGAYEQYF.

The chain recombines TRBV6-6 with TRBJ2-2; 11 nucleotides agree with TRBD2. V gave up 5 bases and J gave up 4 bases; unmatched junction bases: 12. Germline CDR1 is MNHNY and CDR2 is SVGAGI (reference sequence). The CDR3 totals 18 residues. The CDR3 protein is CASSRLFSGGAGTGELFF. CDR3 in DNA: TGTGCCAGCAGTCGACTTTTTAGCGGGGGGGCTGGCACCGGGGAGCTGTTTTTT.

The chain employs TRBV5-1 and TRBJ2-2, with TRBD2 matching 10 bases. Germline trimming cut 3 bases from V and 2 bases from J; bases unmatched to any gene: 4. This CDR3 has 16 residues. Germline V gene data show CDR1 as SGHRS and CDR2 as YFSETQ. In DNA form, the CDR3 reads TGCGCCAGCAGCTCCAAGCGGGGGGGCAACACCGGGGAGCTGTTTTTT. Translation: CASSSKRGGNTGELFF.

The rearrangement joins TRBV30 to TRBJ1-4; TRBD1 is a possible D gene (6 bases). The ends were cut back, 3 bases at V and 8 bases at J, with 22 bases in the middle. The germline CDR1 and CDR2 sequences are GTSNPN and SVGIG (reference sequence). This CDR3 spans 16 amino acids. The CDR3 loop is CAWSERRGGASEKLFF. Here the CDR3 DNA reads TGTGCCTGGAGCGAAAGGAGGGGGGGTGCGTCGGAAAAACTGTTTTTT.

The CDR3, as DNA: TGCAGCGTTGGTTGGACAGATGAAAAACTGTTTTTT. Encoded protein: CSVGWTDEKLFF. The chain links TRBV29-1 to TRBJ1-4, with a weak D call TRBD1 (6 bases). Germline V gene lookup returns CDR1 SQVTM and CDR2 ANQGSEA. V shed 4 bases and J shed 6 bases, with 9 bases lying between them. The CDR3 is 12 amino acids.

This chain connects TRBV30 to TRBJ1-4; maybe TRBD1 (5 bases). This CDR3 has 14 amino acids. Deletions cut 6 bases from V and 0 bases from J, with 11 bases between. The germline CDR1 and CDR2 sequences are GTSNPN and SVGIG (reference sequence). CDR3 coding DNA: TGTGCCTGCCGACAGCTGGCAACTAATGAAAAACTGTTTTTT. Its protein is CACRQLATNEKLFF.

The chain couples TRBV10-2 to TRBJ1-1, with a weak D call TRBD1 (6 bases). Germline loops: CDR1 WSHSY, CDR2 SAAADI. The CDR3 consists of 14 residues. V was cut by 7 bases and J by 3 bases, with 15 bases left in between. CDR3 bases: TGCGCCAGCAAGGCCCCAGGGGTGGACACTGAAGCTTTCTTT. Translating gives CASKAPGVDTEAFF.

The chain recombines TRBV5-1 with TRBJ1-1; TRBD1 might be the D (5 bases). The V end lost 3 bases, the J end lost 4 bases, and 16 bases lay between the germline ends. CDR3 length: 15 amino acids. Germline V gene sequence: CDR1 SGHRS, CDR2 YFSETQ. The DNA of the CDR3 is TGCGCCAGCAGCTCGGAGGGGCAGAGGGGCACTGAAGCTTTCTTT. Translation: CASSSEGQRGTEAFF.

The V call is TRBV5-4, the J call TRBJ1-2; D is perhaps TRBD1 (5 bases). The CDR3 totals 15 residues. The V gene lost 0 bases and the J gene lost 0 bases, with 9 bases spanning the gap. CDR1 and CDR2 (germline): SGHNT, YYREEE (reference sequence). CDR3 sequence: CASSLAGTSNYGYTF. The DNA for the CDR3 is TGTGCCAGCAGCTTGGCAGGGACCTCTAACTATGGCTACACCTTC. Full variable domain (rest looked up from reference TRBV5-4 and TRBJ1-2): ETGVTQSPTHLIKTRGQQVTLRCSSQSGHNTVSWYQQALGQGPQFIFQYYREEENGRGNFPPRFSGLQFPNYSSELNVNALELDDSALYLCASSLAGTSNYGYTFGSGTRLTVV.

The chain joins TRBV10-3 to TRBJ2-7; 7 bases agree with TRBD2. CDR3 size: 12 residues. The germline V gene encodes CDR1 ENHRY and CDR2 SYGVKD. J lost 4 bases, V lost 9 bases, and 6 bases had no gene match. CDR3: CAIWEGLYEQYF. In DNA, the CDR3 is TGTGCCATTTGGGAGGGCCTGTACGAGCAGTACTTC.